A single sample gave rise to the 10 T cell receptor beta chains below, sequenced in a study of OX40 agonist ivuxolimab in advanced cancers. Clones were read by immunoSEQ multiplex PCR, and TCRdb kept only the in-frame ones, dropping some. Of fewer than 18,000 clones listed, 70% were seen once; the top ten hold around 35%. The sequencing used CD4+ or CD8+ T cells sorted from blood, collected in a trial of the OX40 agonist ivuxolimab. The receptors originated from an adult with an advanced solid tumor such as melanoma, head and neck, liver or kidney cancer.

The chain employs TRBV7-6 and TRBJ2-2, with D maybe TRBD1 (5 bases). The CDR3 has 15 amino acids. V gave up 3 bases and J gave up 1 base, with 9 bases separating them. Germline values: CDR1 SGHVS, CDR2 FNYEAQ. CDR3 protein: CASSFQDMNTGELFF. The CDR3 DNA reads TGTGCCAGCAGCTTTCAGGACATGAACACCGGGGAGCTGTTTTTT.

The gene calls are TRBV11-3 and TRBJ2-1, with 10 bases identical to TRBD2. This CDR3 contains 14 residues. V gave up 5 bases and J gave up 7 bases; unmatched junction bases: 5. CDR1 and CDR2 (germline): SGHNT, YENEEA. The CDR3 sequence is CASSPAGGINEQFF. Written as DNA, the CDR3 is TGTGCCAGCAGCCCAGCGGGAGGGATAAATGAGCAGTTCTTC. Combining the CDR3 with reference TRBV11-3 and TRBJ2-1 gives the whole variable domain EAGVVQSPRYKIIEKKQPVAFWCNPISGHNTLYWYLQNLGQGPELLIRYENEEAVDDSQLPKDRFSAERLKGVDSTLKIQPAELGDSAVYLCASSPAGGINEQFFGPGTRLTVL.

This clone appeared a single time. The gene calls are TRBV7-9 and TRBJ1-1; weak D call: TRBD1 (5 bases). V lost 5 bases and J lost 6, with 13 bases in between. The CDR3 loop spans 13 amino acids. Germline V gene data show CDR1 as SEHNR and CDR2 as FQNEAQ (reference sequence). CDR3 amino acids: CASSHPSGAEAFF. In nucleotides, the CDR3 is TGTGCCAGCAGCCACCCATCGGGGGCTGAAGCTTTCTTT.

The rearrangement links TRBV2 to TRBJ2-7; 11 bases map to TRBD2. Germline CDR1 SNHLY, CDR2 FYNNEI. The length of the CDR3 is 16 residues. V trimming: 7 bases; J trimming: 7 bases; junction bases outside the gene matches: 15. The chain's CDR3 is CASIDPTLAGVGEQYF. Here the CDR3 DNA reads TGTGCCAGCATCGACCCGACACTAGCGGGAGTGGGTGAGCAGTACTTC.

The V gene is TRBV29-1, the J gene TRBJ2-1; D ambiguous. The V gene lost 7 bases and the J gene lost 6 bases, with 10 bases spanning the gap. Per germline, CDR1 SQVTM and CDR2 ANQGSEA. The CDR3 is 11 amino acids. DNA of the CDR3: TGCAGCGAGGGTGTGTTCAATGAGCAGTTCTTC. The encoded protein is CSEGVFNEQFF.

This clone is judged large. This chain joins TRBV5-1 and TRBJ2-7; a possible D gene is TRBD2 (5 bases). Deletions cut 0 bases from V and 0 bases from J, with 10 bases between. Per the germline V gene, CDR1 is SGHRS and CDR2 is YFSETQ. This CDR3 is built from 15 residues. The CDR3 DNA reads TGCGCCAGCAGCTTGGGACTATTCGGCTCCTACGAGCAGTACTTC. Translated, it gives CASSLGLFGSYEQYF.

The rearrangement links TRBV29-1 to TRBJ2-1; D may match TRBD1 or TRBD2 (5 bases each). Germline loops: CDR1 SQVTM, CDR2 ANQGSEA. The CDR3 length is 11 residues. V lost 8 bases, J lost 9 bases, and 14 bases lay in between. The CDR3 region has the DNA TGCAGCCACTTATGGGGGACTGAGCAGTTCTTC. It translates to CSHLWGTEQFF.

This clone is labeled as medium-sized. This chain joins TRBV9 and TRBJ2-1; D remains ambiguous. V was shortened by 4 bases and J by 8 bases, with 19 bases between the two germline ends. The CDR3 sequence is 15 residues long. Germline assignment: CDR1 SGDLS and CDR2 YYNGEE. The CDR3 reads CASSPPSPHLDEQFF. In DNA, the CDR3 is TGTGCCAGCAGCCCCCCGTCTCCCCATCTGGATGAGCAGTTCTTC.

The genes are TRBV5-4 and TRBJ2-7, with D tentatively TRBD2 (7 bases). The CDR3 contains 14 residues. Germline V gene lookup returns CDR1 SGHNT and CDR2 YYREEE (reference sequence). V was cut by 0 bases and J by 5 bases, with 12 bases left in between. The CDR3 DNA follows: TGTGCCAGCAGCTTGGATGGGGGGGCTGACGAGCAGTACTTC. Protein: CASSLDGGADEQYF.

The chain links TRBV30 to TRBJ2-3; possibly TRBD2 for D (6 bases). The CDR3 consists of 16 residues. Germline V gives CDR1 GTSNPN, CDR2 SVGIG (reference sequence). Trimming shortened V by 3 bases and J by 0 bases, and 16 bases separated the two germline ends. The CDR3 DNA sequence: TGTGCCTGGAGAATTCAGCGGGCGGTGAGCACAGATACGCAGTATTTT. This sequence encodes CAWRIQRAVSTDTQYF.